What follows are 18 T cell receptor beta chains derived from one specimen sequenced in a study of control samples from healthy donors and cancer patients. Some clones are missing from TCRdb's copy, which holds only in-frame ones; the method was immunoSEQ multiplex PCR. The data show over 150,000 clones, with about 94% seen just once and 14% held by the top ten. The sample taken for sequencing was PBMCs. These receptors originate from a man between 60 and 75 years old with colorectal cancer.

This clone was observed a single time. The chain combines TRBV3-1 (or the pseudogene TRBV3-2) with TRBJ1-2, with unresolved D. This CDR3 is built from 14 residues. Germline values: CDR1 LGHDT, CDR2 YNNKEL (reference sequence). Trimming removed 3 bases at V and 2 bases at J, with 10 bases between. CDR3 in amino acids: CASSQGSLNYGYTF. The CDR3 DNA sequence: TGTGCCAGCAGCCAGGGTTCTCTCAACTATGGCTACACCTTC.

The V call is TRBV6-5, the J call TRBJ2-7; the match to TRBD2 covers 12 bases. The CDR3 extends over 15 amino acids. Germline values: CDR1 MNHEY, CDR2 SVGAGI. Losses at the gene ends were 6 bases for V and 2 bases for J; bases not matched to a gene: 5. Here the CDR3 DNA reads TGTGCCAGCAGAAAACTAGCGGGGGGAACCTACGAGCAGTACTTC. Translated: CASRKLAGGTYEQYF.

The V call is TRBV5-4, the J call TRBJ1-2; TRBD1 agrees at 7 bases. Germline V CDR1 and CDR2: SGHNT, YYREEE (reference sequence). The length of the CDR3 is 14 residues. V lost 4 bases and J lost 5; bases outside the gene matches: 8. CDR3 sequence (DNA): TGTGCCAGCAGCGCGAAAGGGACAGATTATGGCTACACCTTC. Translated: CASSAKGTDYGYTF.

V and J are TRBV3-1 (or the pseudogene TRBV3-2) and TRBJ2-7, with 8 nucleotides matching TRBD2. Germline CDR1 is LGHDT and CDR2 is YNNKEL (reference sequence). Unmatched junction bases numbered 5, after V lost 4 bases and J lost 3 bases. This CDR3 has 14 residues. CDR3 coding DNA: TGTGCCAGCAGCCCGCTAGCGGGCAACTACGAGCAGTACTTC. Translation gives CASSPLAGNYEQYF.

The chain uses TRBV11-2 and TRBJ2-3; TRBD2 matches at 14 bases. This CDR3 is built from 17 residues. CDR1 is SGHAT and CDR2 is FQNNGV in the germline V gene. The trim removed 2 bases at V and 5 bases at J, leaving 6 bases unmatched. CDR3 in amino acids: CASSLMGTSGGQDTQYF. The CDR3 nucleotides are TGTGCCAGCAGCTTAATGGGGACTAGCGGGGGACAAGATACGCAGTATTTT.

The CDR3 DNA is TGTGCCAGCAGCCAAGAAGAGGGGATGGGGGCTGGGGCCAACGTCCTGACTTTC. Protein sequence: CASSQEEGMGAGANVLTF. V and J are TRBV3-1 (or the pseudogene TRBV3-2) and TRBJ2-6; possibly TRBD1 or TRBD2 for D (5 bases each). The CDR3 has 18 residues. V shed 0 bases and J shed 2 bases, with 14 bases lying between them. Germline V gives CDR1 LGHDT, CDR2 YNNKEL (reference sequence).

The CDR3 region is CASSSSSTGTASGYEQYF. The CDR3 nucleotides read TGTGCCAGCAGTTCCTCCAGTACCGGGACAGCAAGTGGCTACGAGCAGTACTTC. The V and J genes are TRBV2 and TRBJ2-7; 7 bases are a match to TRBD1. Looked up from germline, CDR1 is SNHLY and CDR2 is FYNNEI. Unmatched junction bases numbered 19, after V lost 5 bases and J lost 3 bases. This CDR3 is built from 18 residues.

The chain couples TRBV7-8 to TRBJ2-7, with 7 bases lining up with TRBD2. Unmatched junction bases numbered 9, after V lost 2 bases and J lost 5 bases. The CDR3 has 15 residues. Germline loops: CDR1 SGHVS, CDR2 FQNEAQ. The CDR3 sequence is CASSLMGGRLNEQYF. CDR3 bases: TGTGCCAGCAGCTTAATGGGAGGGCGGTTAAACGAGCAGTACTTC.

The chain uses TRBV6-5 and TRBJ2-7, with D unclear. CDR3 size: 13 residues. From germline, CDR1 is MNHEY and CDR2 SVGAGI. V lost 6 bases and J 5 bases, leaving 14 bases between the germline ends. CDR3 loop: CASRTAALDEQYF. The CDR3 bases are TGTGCCAGCAGGACTGCCGCCTTGGACGAGCAGTACTTC.

Only one count was recorded for this clone. The gene calls are TRBV2 and TRBJ2-5; tentatively, D is TRBD1 (6 bases). V was pared by 5 bases and J by 4 bases, with 11 bases between. In germline, CDR1 is SNHLY, CDR2 FYNNEI. The length of the CDR3 is 13 residues. The CDR3 loop reads CASSPTGRETQYF. The CDR3, as DNA: TGTGCCAGCAGTCCTACAGGGAGAGAGACCCAGTACTTC.

This rearrangement joins TRBV19 to TRBJ2-7, with D tentatively TRBD1 (6 bases). The germline V and J ends were trimmed by 7 bases and 3 bases, with 16 bases remaining between them. The CDR3 has 14 residues. Germline V gene lookup returns CDR1 LNHDA and CDR2 SQIVND (reference sequence). The CDR3 DNA is TGTGCCAGTAACTCGGTAGGACAGAGCTACGAGCAGTACTTC. This encodes CASNSVGQSYEQYF.

The chain recombines TRBV7-9 with TRBJ1-4; the D is unclear. The length of the CDR3 is 12 residues. Germline V gives CDR1 SEHNR, CDR2 FQNEAQ (reference sequence). The V and J ends lost 5 bases and 10 bases respectively, with 11 bases between them. The CDR3, as DNA: TGTGCCAGCAGCCCCTCCTTCGGAAAACTGTTTTTT. Protein: CASSPSFGKLFF.

The chain couples TRBV30 to TRBJ1-2; 12 positions agree with TRBD1. The V segment lost 7 bases and the J segment 8 bases; nucleotides outside the gene matches: 8. This CDR3 region has 13 residues. Germline CDR1 reads GTSNPN; CDR2 reads SVGIG (reference sequence). CDR3 nucleotides: TGTGCCTCACGGGGACAGGGGGCCAGGGGCTACACCTTC. Encoded protein: CASRGQGARGYTF. The full variable domain, with the rest looked up from reference TRBV30 and TRBJ1-2, is SQTIHQWPATLVQPVGSPLSLECTVEGTSNPNLYWYRQAAGRGLQLLFYSVGIGQISSEVPQNLSASRPQDRQFILSSKKLLLSDSGFYLCASRGQGARGYTFGSGTRLTVV.

The chain combines TRBV9 with TRBJ2-5; 9 bases are a match to TRBD2. CDR1 is SGDLS and CDR2 is YYNGEE in the germline V gene. Germline trimming cut 4 bases from V and 1 base from J; bases unmatched to any gene: 8. The CDR3 extends over 16 amino acids. The CDR3 region is CASSPLAGRAQETQYF. The CDR3 nucleotides are TGTGCCAGCAGCCCTCTAGCGGGGCGAGCCCAAGAGACCCAGTACTTC.

The V and J genes are TRBV11-2 and TRBJ2-5; 9 nucleotides align to TRBD1. Per germline, CDR1 SGHAT and CDR2 FQNNGV. This CDR3 has 14 amino acids. J gave up 5 bases and V 5 bases, and 6 bases lay outside the gene matches. CDR3 sequence (DNA): TGTGCCAGCAGCGGTACAGGGGGCGGGGAGACCCAGTACTTC. It yields the protein CASSGTGGGETQYF.

The genes are TRBV6-6 and TRBJ1-2; TRBD1 is a possible D gene (5 bases). The CDR3 has 13 residues. V lost 5 bases and J 8 bases, leaving 15 bases between the germline ends. Germline CDR1 reads MNHNY; CDR2 reads SVGAGI (reference sequence). CDR3 sequence: CASSPSAAGGYTF. CDR3 in DNA: TGTGCCAGCAGTCCCTCCGCGGCAGGGGGCTACACCTTC.

The J gene is TRBJ1-2, the V gene TRBV7-9, with 7 bases identical to TRBD1. CDR1 SEHNR and CDR2 FQNEAQ come from the germline V gene (reference sequence). CDR3 size: 14 residues. Germline trimming cut 5 bases from V and 7 bases from J; bases unmatched to any gene: 10. CDR3 in amino acids: CASSLPDRAGGYTF. The CDR3 DNA sequence: TGTGCCAGCAGCCTCCCTGACAGGGCAGGTGGCTACACCTTC.

This clone has just one count. This sequence joins TRBV18 and TRBJ1-1, with 10 nucleotides matching TRBD1. Trimming cost V 5 bases and J 0 bases; bases outside gene matches: 3. The CDR3 has 15 residues. Per germline, CDR1 KGHSH and CDR2 LQKENI. Here the CDR3 DNA reads TGTGCCAGCTCAACGGGACAGGGGATGAACACTGAAGCTTTCTTT. Translation gives CASSTGQGMNTEAFF.